Shown below are 5 T cell receptor beta chains from a single sample sequenced in a study of blood T cell repertoires in COVID-19. The assay was immunoSEQ multiplex PCR, and TCRdb's table has in-frame clones only and misses some. Counted here are more than 65,000 clones, about 88% occurring once; the ten biggest clones make up under 10%. The sample was peripheral blood. These receptors were collected from a man in his fifties with acute or convalescent COVID-19.

The gene calls are TRBV7-9 and TRBJ1-2; TRBD1 is a possible D gene (6 bases). The CDR3 spans 14 residues. CDR1 is SEHNR and CDR2 is FQNEAQ in the germline V gene (reference sequence). V was shortened by 4 bases and J by 4 bases, with 13 bases between the two germline ends. CDR3 region: CASSYDRPFYGYTF. The CDR3 region has the DNA TGTGCCAGCAGCTACGACAGGCCCTTCTATGGCTACACCTTC. The full variable domain, with the rest looked up from reference TRBV7-9 and TRBJ1-2, is DTGVSQNPRHKITKRGQNVTFRCDPISEHNRLYWYRQTLGQGPEFLTYFQNEAQLEKSRLLSDRFSAERPKGSFSTLEIQRTEQGDSAMYLCASSYDRPFYGYTFGSGTRLTVV.

The chain employs TRBV5-1 and TRBJ1-2; 8 positions match TRBD1. The CDR3 extends over 14 amino acids. Germline CDR1 is SGHRS and CDR2 is YFSETQ. Trimming cost V 4 bases and J 6 bases; bases outside gene matches: 8. DNA for the CDR3: TGCGCCAGCAGCACGGCAGGACAGGGCGATGGCTACACCTTC. It codes for CASSTAGQGDGYTF.

The V call is TRBV18, the J call TRBJ2-1; D possibly corresponds to TRBD1 (5 bases). Germline V gene sequence: CDR1 KGHSH, CDR2 LQKENI. V was cut by 5 bases and J by 6 bases, with 14 bases left in between. The CDR3 loop spans 14 amino acids. CDR3 bases: TGTGCCAGCTCAGACAGTTCAGGAATCAATGAGCAGTTCTTC. Its translation is CASSDSSGINEQFF.

V is TRBV2 and J is TRBJ1-5, with D possibly TRBD1 on 5 matching bases. The germline V gene has CDR1 SNHLY and CDR2 FYNNEI. The CDR3 is 14 amino acids. Trimming cost V 7 bases and J 4 bases, with 14 bases left between them. As DNA, the CDR3 is TGTGCCAGCAATCAGGGCCAGGGTAATCAGCCCCAGCATTTT. Translation: CASNQGQGNQPQHF.

The chain joins TRBV7-2 to TRBJ1-6; 8 nucleotides line up with TRBD1. J gave up 7 bases and V 5 bases, and 7 bases lay outside the gene matches. This CDR3 is built from 15 residues. CDR1 SGHTA and CDR2 FQGNSA come from the germline V gene. CDR3 protein: CASSRETGVNSPLHF. The CDR3 nucleotides are TGTGCCAGCAGCAGAGAGACAGGGGTAAATTCACCCCTCCACTTT.